This TCR beta chain was obtained from a study of T cells after yellow fever vaccination. Regarding this clonotype: Its specificity is unknown.

Study-wide points: Booster sampling recovered most clones from primary vaccination (nearly 98% CD4, around 88% CD8).

The CDR3 is 17 amino acids. Per the germline V gene, CDR1 is MNHEY and CDR2 is SVGEGT. The V and J ends lost 4 bases and 4 bases, in that order; junction bases with no gene match: 13. Universal primer sites and UMIs were introduced during 5'RACE template-switching synthesis of TCR cDNA. TCRdb re-derived calls from the 5' RACE reads in MiXCR, one entry per CDR3 protein. This repertoire shows a few hundred thousand distinct CDR3 sequences, over 15% found once; its top ten account for 14%. The chain couples TRBV6-2 or TRBV6-3 to TRBJ2-3, with 8 bases that match TRBD2. The receptor's source is a man in his thirties or forties who received the YFV17D yellow fever vaccine. Sequenced material: PBMCs, taken 15 days after the yellow fever booster vaccination. The CDR3 DNA follows: TGTGCCAGCAGTTCCAACCGGGGAGCGGGAGCTGCAGATACGCAGTATTTT. Amino acids: CASSSNRGAGAADTQYF.